What follows describes a single T cell receptor (beta chain). The data stem from a study of blood T cell repertoires in COVID-19. Background on the study: Italy, Spain and the United States were the sources of the convalescent and acute COVID-19 samples. T cells, B-cell-depleted T cells, or PBMCs provided the cDNA or gDNA that served as material.

The method was immunoSEQ multiplex PCR; TCRdb's version includes in-frame clones alone and lacks a portion of them. This sample has 290,000 or so clones; 75% to 95% occur once, and the top ten carry approximately 1.2%. The CDR3 totals 13 residues. V was pared by 2 bases and J by 1 base, with 5 bases between. Per germline, CDR1 SGHDT and CDR2 YYEEEE. Enrollees, about 18 to 90 years old, lived in 24 US areas. Symptom resolution, clearance, or two negative PCRs marked donors in Cohort 3 as recovered. This receptor was obtained from a woman aged 25-40 years who had recovered from COVID-19. The chain links TRBV5-6 to TRBJ2-3; the D is unclear. What was sequenced was PBMCs or T cells enriched from blood (not recorded which). CDR3 residues: CASSFVGTDTQYF. DNA of the CDR3: TGTGCCAGCAGCTTCGTTGGCACAGATACGCAGTATTTT.